This T cell receptor beta chain was identified in a study of regulatory T cells in long-lasting Graves disease (dated by TCRdb to 2020 to 2023). Some background on the complete study: Persistent Graves' disease was defined as antithyroid drug treatment for over 5 years with persistently positive TSH receptor autoantibodies. Patients with persistent Graves' disease were compared with patients with newly diagnosed Graves' disease using TCR sequencing and RNA sequencing of peripheral blood. The study was registered as a clinical trial and conducted in China. TCR sequencing covered about 13 persistent and approximately 20 newly diagnosed Graves' disease patients, some 35 samples in total. Antithyroid drugs had been taken for about 10.3 years on average by persistent Graves' disease patients in the clinical cohort.

The intended sense of this specimen's time point label: persistent/refractory GD, antithyroid drugs over 5 years with positive TRAb. For both TCR sequencing and RNA sequencing, RNA was extracted from PBMCs in TRIzol. The diagnosis of Graves' disease was made according to American Thyroid Association guidelines. The patients came from an endocrinology department in Xi'an, China. Each patient gave 7.5 to 10 milliliters of peripheral blood, collected in an EDTA anticoagulant tube. Ficoll Paque Plus density gradient separation was used to isolate PBMCs, and no further T cell sorting was done. An Agilent 2100 Bioanalyzer and agarose gel were used to check RNA quality, and a NanoDrop 2000 was used to measure RNA concentration. The CDR3, from cysteine to phenylalanine, totals 16 residues. Only the CDR3 part of the read is kept: 48 bases, read in frame from the first base. The CDR1 and CDR2 encoded by the germline V gene (reference sequence) are LGHDT and YNNKEL. The germline V end is reduced by 4 bases and the J end by 4 bases; junction bases left unmatched: 7.

The library relied on multiplex PCR. Data came from an Illumina HiSeq 4000. CDR3 regions were amplified by Arm-PCR with iRepertoire HTBI primers to construct TCR beta libraries. Before sequencing, the PCR products underwent gel purification. The authors' analysis ran thus. Across samples, 60 to 75 TRBV and 12 to 15 TRBJ segments were identified and used for gene usage analysis of CDR3 amino acid clonotypes. COPE and FqMerger were used to merge filtered high-quality paired reads into contigs. Contigs were aligned with BLAST to IMGT TRBV, TRBD and TRBJ reference genes, and CDR3 was defined per IMGT. Any clonotype with a frequency above 0.1% was counted as a highly expanded clone. Repertoire diversity was measured by Shannon entropy, and V-J evenness by the Gini coefficient. Public clonotypes were defined as clonotypes shared by more than one individual. TCRdb redid the processing of the public reads, applying fastp at Q25 and MiXCR, and retained in-frame beta chains. Identical CDR3 protein sequences are pooled into one entry, listed with their most common genes and DNA. The V and J calls and clone size come from TCRdb's table, not from the authors' own analysis. In this sample the table shows under 450,000 distinct CDR3 sequences, 23% of which occur a single time. The ten largest clones capture roughly 28% of the sample.

With respect to this clonotype: It has no known antigen specificity. Base-call qualities are not available, and no considerably larger clone is one nucleotide away.

Results the study describes overall, beyond this receptor: Peripheral blood alone was examined, since thyroid tissue, which constituted the primary lesion, could not be accessed. Patients with persistent disease shared more public clonotypes (about 2,900) than newly diagnosed patients did (approximately 1,000). Compared with newly diagnosed patients, patients with persistent Graves' disease had lower TCR Shannon entropy and fewer highly expanded clones, which suggests clonal expansion. The small sample size was acknowledged by the authors as a limitation that may reduce accuracy. Preferential use of TRBV28, TRBJ1-2 and TRBJ2-5 was observed in persistent disease, whereas TRBV20-1 and TRBJ2-1 were favored in newly diagnosed disease. Sequencing and analysis were limited to the TCR beta chain.

The sequence came from a female donor with Graves disease. The specimen comprised peripheral blood mononuclear cells (PBMCs), sampled when the disease was refractory, from a patient treated with antithyroid drugs. The sequence is built from TRBV3-1 and TRBJ2-7; the junction holds 13 bases that match TRBD2. The CDR3 region has the sequence CASSRTSGSLKYEQYF. The nucleotides read TGTGCCAGCAGCCGGACTAGCGGGAGTCTAAAATACGAGCAGTACTTC.